This TCR beta chain was recovered during a study of blood T cell repertoires in COVID-19. Study-level information: PBMCs, B-cell-depleted T cells, or T cells provided the cDNA or gDNA that made up the material.

Per the original methods: Reference gene primer amplification yielded estimated nucleated cell counts. Sequencing was performed with immunoSEQ multiplex PCR; in TCRdb, only in-frame clones are kept and a portion is missing. For V, J and clone size, that table is used; D and trimming come from the DNA. Among approximately 240,000 clones, less than 90% were seen once, and the ten largest hold 15% to 20%. The CDR3 covers 15 residues. The J segment lost 6 bases and the V segment lost 5 bases, leaving 7 bases of the junction unmatched. CDR1 and CDR2 (germline): SGHVS, FQNEAQ. The V and J genes are TRBV7-8 and TRBJ2-1; TRBD2 matches 10 bases. The sample consisted of peripheral blood. The sequence was obtained from a woman older than 75 with active or convalescent COVID-19. The DNA of the CDR3 is TGTGCCAGCAGCGCTAGCGGGAGTAGGGTCAATGAGCAGTTCTTC. Amino acid sequence: CASSASGSRVNEQFF.